What follows are 12 T cell receptor beta chains derived from one specimen sequenced in a study of identical twins. TCRdb reanalysed the 5' RACE reads using MiXCR and keeps one entry per CDR3 protein. The sample has some 690,000 distinct CDR3 sequences, around 20% seen once. This sample also belongs to another study, concerning T cells expressing NK-cell markers.

The sample comprised PBMCs. These TCRs come from a woman in her late teens or twenties in good health.

This clonotype was recorded a few times. CDR3: CASSLVGEGDTQYF. CDR3 in DNA: TGCGCCAGCAGCTTGGTTGGGGAGGGAGATACGCAGTATTTT. The chain has TRBV5-1 and TRBJ2-3; 7 nucleotides line up with TRBD2. The CDR3 length is 14 residues. Looked up from germline, CDR1 is SGHRS and CDR2 is YFSETQ. Trimming cost V 0 bases and J 5 bases; bases outside gene matches: 3.

This clonotype occurred many times. The genes are TRBV6-1 and TRBJ2-2; D is perhaps TRBD2 (6 bases). Germline V lookup: CDR1 MNHNS, CDR2 SASEGT. This CDR3 is 13 amino acids long. V lost 6 bases, J lost 5 bases, and 10 bases lay in between. CDR3 DNA sequence: TGTGCCAGCAGGGCGGGGCTTACCGGGGAGCTGTTTTTT. Its translation is CASRAGLTGELFF.

The chain links TRBV20-1 to TRBJ2-3; 10 bases are shared with TRBD2. CDR3 length equals 14 residues. Per the germline V gene, CDR1 is DFQATT and CDR2 is SNEGSKA (reference sequence). V shed 6 bases, J shed 1 base, and the junction held 4 bases outside the gene matches. CDR3 region: CSAWGTSGTDTQYF. As DNA, the CDR3 is TGCAGTGCCTGGGGGACTAGCGGCACAGATACGCAGTATTTT.

The CDR3 is CSARRTTNYGYTF. The CDR3 region has the DNA TGCAGTGCTAGACGAACCACTAACTATGGCTACACCTTC. The chain links TRBV20-1 to TRBJ1-2; D unclear. CDR3 size: 13 residues. Germline V gene lookup returns CDR1 DFQATT and CDR2 SNEGSKA (reference sequence). The V end was cut by 2 bases, the J end by 0 bases, with 7 bases between.

This chain connects TRBV12-3 or TRBV12-4 to TRBJ2-1; TRBD1 matches at 7 bases. This CDR3 is 15 amino acids long. The ends lost 5 bases at V and 2 bases at J; junction bases unmatched: 6. CDR3: CASSPPTGTYNEQFF. The CDR3 DNA reads TGTGCCAGCAGTCCACCGACAGGGACCTACAATGAGCAGTTCTTC.

This clonotype was seen ten or more times. The chain is built from TRBV20-1 and TRBJ2-7, with a possible D match to TRBD2 (6 bases). V shed 0 bases and J shed 4 bases, with 16 bases lying between them. Germline CDR1 and CDR2: DFQATT and SNEGSKA (reference sequence). The CDR3 spans 15 residues. The CDR3 protein is CSARDATGSDYEQYF. DNA of the CDR3: TGCAGTGCTAGAGATGCGACCGGGAGTGATTACGAGCAGTACTTC.

The genes are TRBV20-1 and TRBJ2-4, with 8 bases that match TRBD2. This CDR3 has 14 amino acids. Germline lookup yields CDR1 DFQATT and CDR2 SNEGSKA (reference sequence). Trimming removed 6 bases from V and 0 bases from J; junction bases left unmatched: 4. CDR3 in amino acids: CSALAVLAKNIQYF. CDR3 in DNA: TGCAGTGCACTAGCGGTTCTAGCCAAAAACATTCAGTACTTC.

There are a few counts of this clonotype. V usage is TRBV7-2 and J usage is TRBJ2-5; tentatively, D is TRBD1 or TRBD2 (5 bases each). The germline gives CDR1 SGHTA, CDR2 FQGNSA. The CDR3 totals 13 residues. Trimming removed 3 bases at V and 5 bases at J, with 10 bases between. The CDR3: CASSLRGTETQYF. Written as DNA, the CDR3 is TGTGCCAGCAGCTTGAGGGGAACGGAGACCCAGTACTTC.

The V gene is TRBV6-1, the J gene TRBJ2-3; D remains ambiguous. V was cut by 7 bases and J by 5 bases, with 13 bases left in between. The CDR3 is made up of 13 amino acids. Germline lookup yields CDR1 MNHNS and CDR2 SASEGT. DNA of the CDR3: TGTGCCAGCACCCCCAGTCCCGAAGATACGCAGTATTTT. Residues: CASTPSPEDTQYF.

The sample holds a few counts of this clonotype. The chain combines TRBV6-5 with TRBJ2-7; D unclear. Germline lookup yields CDR1 MNHEY and CDR2 SVGAGI. The CDR3 sequence is 12 residues long. V dropped 2 bases and J dropped 3 bases, with 5 bases sitting between them. The CDR3 nucleotides read TGTGCCAGCAGTTACAACAACTACGAGCAGTACTTC. This sequence encodes CASSYNNYEQYF.

The table lists this clonotype with many counts. V usage is TRBV9 and J usage is TRBJ2-3; D remains ambiguous. The V gene's germline CDR1 is SGDLS and CDR2 YYNGEE. The CDR3 is 15 residues long. Trimming pared 0 bases from V and 0 bases from J, leaving 8 bases between. The CDR3 loop reads CASSVDGVSTDTQYF. CDR3 coding DNA: TGTGCCAGCAGCGTAGATGGGGTCAGCACAGATACGCAGTATTTT.

The chain couples TRBV6-1 to TRBJ2-7; 8 nucleotides line up with TRBD1. The germline V gene encodes CDR1 MNHNS and CDR2 SASEGT. This CDR3 spans 16 amino acids. V shed 6 bases and J 6 bases; nucleotides not matched to a gene: 16. The CDR3 DNA reads TGTGCCAGCAGCCCCACCGGGACAGGATCTGTACGCGAGCAGTACTTC. Its translation is CASSPTGTGSVREQYF.